This entry lists 20 T cell receptor beta chains sequenced from one sample in a study of neurological immune-mediated disorders. Time point described: longitudinal time-point 2. One entry per CDR3 protein results from TCRdb running MiXCR on the 5' RACE reads. The table records about 80,000 distinct CDR3 sequences, 5.8% of them present only once. The specimen was PBMCs. The receptors here all came from an older woman with multiple sclerosis.

This clonotype was counted many times. The rearrangement links TRBV7-9 to TRBJ1-1; the match to TRBD1 covers 7 bases. The CDR3 sequence is 12 residues long. The germline V gene encodes CDR1 SEHNR and CDR2 FQNEAQ (reference sequence). V was clipped by 10 bases and J by 1 base; unmatched bases: 3. This CDR3 is CATGQENTEAFF. CDR3 bases: TGTGCCACAGGACAGGAGAACACTGAAGCTTTCTTT.

At least ten counts were recorded for this clonotype. The chain links TRBV10-1 to TRBJ2-4; D ambiguous. The ends were cut back, 8 bases at V and 4 bases at J, with 9 bases in the middle. The germline V gene encodes CDR1 WNHNN and CDR2 SYGVQD (reference sequence). CDR3 length equals 12 residues. The CDR3, as DNA: TGCGCCAGCGGTAGGCAGAAAAACATTCAGTACTTC. Its translation is CASGRQKNIQYF.

This clonotype occurred many times. This chain links TRBV7-8 with TRBJ2-5; D gene ambiguous. The CDR3 is made up of 14 amino acids. The germline V and J ends were trimmed by 5 bases and 4 bases, with 14 bases remaining between them. Per the germline V gene, CDR1 is SGHVS and CDR2 is FQNEAQ. CDR3 region: CASSHPASGETQYF. DNA for the CDR3: TGTGCCAGCAGCCACCCTGCATCGGGAGAGACCCAGTACTTC.

This clonotype was seen repeatedly, ten times or more. J is TRBJ1-3 and V is TRBV30; D remains unclear. With 4 bases removed from V and 0 bases from J, the gap between germline ends came to 13 bases. Germline loops: CDR1 GTSNPN, CDR2 SVGIG (reference sequence). This CDR3 is 15 amino acids long. The CDR3 DNA is TGTGCCTGGACGCCGACATCGAGCTCTGGAAACACCATATATTTT. As protein: CAWTPTSSSGNTIYF.

This clonotype has ten or more counts. The chain couples TRBV5-5 to TRBJ1-5; D remains ambiguous. Germline V gene lookup returns CDR1 SGHKS and CDR2 YYEKEE (reference sequence). Trimming took off 4 bases at V and 7 bases at J, with 12 bases between the two ends. The CDR3 length is 13 residues. The CDR3 DNA follows: TGTGCCAGCAGCACAGAGGGTACGCAGCCCCAGCATTTT. Translated: CASSTEGTQPQHF.

This clonotype was observed a few times. This rearrangement joins TRBV18 to TRBJ2-1, with D possibly matching TRBD1 (6 bases). V was clipped by 3 bases and J by 7 bases, with 7 bases between them. The germline V gene has CDR1 KGHSH and CDR2 LQKENI. This CDR3 is built from 12 residues. The CDR3 loop is CASSPQGNEQFF. The CDR3 DNA reads TGTGCCAGCTCACCGCAGGGGAATGAGCAGTTCTTC.

This clonotype was counted at least ten times. The chain links TRBV5-8 to TRBJ2-1; 7 bases map to TRBD1. The CDR3 contains 14 residues. Germline loops: CDR1 SGHTS, CDR2 YDEGEE. V gave up 4 bases and J gave up 5 bases; unmatched junction bases: 6. Here the CDR3 reads CASSRGQVNNEQFF. CDR3 sequence (DNA): TGTGCCAGCAGCCGTGGACAGGTGAACAATGAGCAGTTCTTC.

This clonotype showed up many times. The chain employs TRBV20-1 and TRBJ1-5; 8 bases agree with TRBD1. Per germline, CDR1 DFQATT and CDR2 SNEGSKA (reference sequence). The CDR3 is 14 amino acids. V trimming: 3 bases; J trimming: 2 bases; junction bases outside the gene matches: 3. The CDR3 sequence: CSASVDRGNQPQHF. The CDR3 DNA reads TGCAGTGCTAGCGTGGACAGGGGCAATCAGCCCCAGCATTTT.

This clonotype was counted many times. The genes are TRBV28 and TRBJ2-7; 8 nucleotides align to TRBD1. V was clipped by 7 bases and J by 2 bases; unmatched bases: 7. This CDR3 spans 14 amino acids. Germline V gene sequence: CDR1 MDHEN, CDR2 SYDVKM. CDR3 residues: CASNRPDRAYEQYF. The CDR3 coding sequence is TGTGCCAGCAACCGCCCGGACAGGGCCTACGAGCAGTACTTC.

This clonotype was counted ten times or more. The chain employs TRBV6-5 and TRBJ2-7, with unresolved D. Deletions cut 6 bases from V and 5 bases from J, with 5 bases between. This CDR3 has 10 amino acids. Germline CDR1 reads MNHEY; CDR2 reads SVGAGI. Here the CDR3 reads CASRGNEQYF. CDR3 nucleotides: TGTGCCAGCAGGGGGAACGAGCAGTACTTC.

This clonotype was seen many times. V gene TRBV5-1 combines with J gene TRBJ2-5; tentative D call: TRBD2 (6 bases). CDR1 SGHRS and CDR2 YFSETQ come from the germline V gene. V dropped 4 bases and J dropped 5 bases, with 15 bases sitting between them. The CDR3 is made up of 14 amino acids. The CDR3 coding sequence is TGCGCCAGCAGCCTCGCCCCGGGGGTGGAGACCCAGTACTTC. Its protein product is CASSLAPGVETQYF. Together with reference TRBV5-1 and TRBJ2-5, the CDR3 gives the full variable domain: KAGVTQTPRYLIKTRGQQVTLSCSPISGHRSVSWYQQTPGQGLQFLFEYFSETQRNKGNFPGRFSGRQFSNSRSEMNVSTLELGDSALYLCASSLAPGVETQYFGPGTRLLVL.

This clonotype occurred many times. The chain couples TRBV5-1 to TRBJ2-7; D not resolved. Per the germline V gene, CDR1 is SGHRS and CDR2 is YFSETQ. V lost 3 bases and J lost 0, with 7 bases in between. The CDR3 consists of 13 residues. CDR3 nucleotide sequence: TGCGCCAGCAGCTCCGACAACTCCTACGAGCAGTACTTC. It is translated as CASSSDNSYEQYF. Supplemented by reference TRBV5-1 and TRBJ2-7, the full variable domain reads KAGVTQTPRYLIKTRGQQVTLSCSPISGHRSVSWYQQTPGQGLQFLFEYFSETQRNKGNFPGRFSGRQFSNSRSEMNVSTLELGDSALYLCASSSDNSYEQYFGPGTRLTVT.

This clonotype was observed many times. The chain carries TRBV5-1 and TRBJ1-5, with 10 bases that match TRBD1. With V trimmed by 4 bases and J by 6 bases, 13 bases remained unmatched. Germline V lookup: CDR1 SGHRS, CDR2 YFSETQ. This CDR3 contains 17 residues. The CDR3 region has the DNA TGCGCCAGCAGCCCGGATGGGACAGGGGACTTTGTTCAGCCCCAGCATTTT. Translation: CASSPDGTGDFVQPQHF. Full variable domain (missing parts from reference TRBV5-1 and TRBJ1-5): KAGVTQTPRYLIKTRGQQVTLSCSPISGHRSVSWYQQTPGQGLQFLFEYFSETQRNKGNFPGRFSGRQFSNSRSEMNVSTLELGDSALYLCASSPDGTGDFVQPQHFGDGTRLSIL.

Ten or more counts support this clonotype. The V gene is TRBV10-3, the J gene TRBJ2-7; the match to TRBD1 covers 9 bases. Trimming cost V 2 bases and J 3 bases; bases outside gene matches: 5. CDR1 is ENHRY and CDR2 is SYGVKD in the germline V gene. This CDR3 region has 15 residues. This CDR3 is CAISEGGTGIYEQYF. The DNA of the CDR3 is TGTGCCATCAGTGAGGGCGGGACAGGGATCTACGAGCAGTACTTC.

In this sample, this clonotype turned up many times. The rearrangement joins TRBV5-1 to TRBJ2-1, with 12 bases fitting TRBD2. Germline loops: CDR1 SGHRS, CDR2 YFSETQ. Trimming cost V 4 bases and J 3 bases; bases outside gene matches: 5. The CDR3 consists of 16 residues. DNA of the CDR3: TGCGCCAGCAGCCTCAGGACTAGCGGGGTCTACAATGAGCAGTTCTTC. This translates into CASSLRTSGVYNEQFF. The full variable domain, in which reference TRBV5-1 and TRBJ2-1 provide the parts outside the CDR3, is KAGVTQTPRYLIKTRGQQVTLSCSPISGHRSVSWYQQTPGQGLQFLFEYFSETQRNKGNFPGRFSGRQFSNSRSEMNVSTLELGDSALYLCASSLRTSGVYNEQFFGPGTRLTVL.

In this sample, this clonotype turned up many times. This chain links TRBV7-9 with TRBJ2-1; D possibly corresponds to TRBD1 (6 bases). The CDR3 is 16 amino acids. Germline values: CDR1 SEHNR, CDR2 FQNEAQ (reference sequence). With 5 bases removed from V and 1 base from J, the gap between germline ends came to 15 bases. Here the CDR3 reads CASSPSGTLSYNEQFF. DNA for the CDR3: TGTGCCAGCAGCCCCTCCGGGACACTATCCTACAATGAGCAGTTCTTC.

This clonotype was seen many times. The rearrangement uses TRBV20-1 and TRBJ2-5; 13 bases are a match to TRBD2. The CDR3 consists of 14 residues. J was trimmed by 4 bases and V by 6 bases; bases with no gene match: 5. Germline loops: CDR1 DFQATT, CDR2 SNEGSKA (reference sequence). The CDR3 DNA is TGCAGTGCGATGGGACTAGCGGGGTCAGAGACCCAGTACTTC. Translating it yields CSAMGLAGSETQYF.

This clonotype was detected many times. The chain uses TRBV5-1 and TRBJ1-1; 7 nucleotides align to TRBD1. Germline values: CDR1 SGHRS, CDR2 YFSETQ. This CDR3 region has 16 residues. Trimming cost V 3 bases and J 0 bases; bases outside gene matches: 8. CDR3 in amino acids: CASSWRDRQMNTEAFF. CDR3 in DNA: TGCGCCAGCAGCTGGCGGGACAGACAAATGAACACTGAAGCTTTCTTT. The variable domain in full, completed from reference TRBV5-1 and TRBJ1-1, reads KAGVTQTPRYLIKTRGQQVTLSCSPISGHRSVSWYQQTPGQGLQFLFEYFSETQRNKGNFPGRFSGRQFSNSRSEMNVSTLELGDSALYLCASSWRDRQMNTEAFFGQGTRLTVV.

This clonotype was detected many times. The rearrangement uses TRBV12-3 or TRBV12-4 and TRBJ2-5; the match to TRBD1 covers 7 bases. Trimming at V came to 7 bases and at J to 5 bases, leaving 7 bases not matched to a gene. This CDR3 region has 13 residues. DNA for the CDR3: TGTGCCAGCACCCGACAGGGTGGGGAGACCCAGTACTTC. As protein: CASTRQGGETQYF.

This clonotype has ten or more counts. The chain is built from TRBV15 and TRBJ2-6, with no clear D. The CDR3 is made up of 17 amino acids. Germline V gene sequence: CDR1 LNHNV, CDR2 YYDKDF (reference sequence). Trimming removed 1 base at V and 0 bases at J, with 10 bases between. CDR3 in DNA: TGTGCCACCAGCAGAGCGGTCCCTGGCTCTGGGGCCAACGTCCTGACTTTC. This encodes CATSRAVPGSGANVLTF.